A single T cell receptor (beta chain) is shown here with its context. Assay: immunoSEQ multiplex PCR; the TCRdb copy retains only in-frame clones and omits some. In the table there are approximately 150,000 clones, approximately 91% of which are singletons. The source of the sample is a study of control samples from healthy donors and cancer patients. The CDR3 sequence is 15 residues long. Trimming cost V 0 bases and J 0 bases, with 9 bases left between them. Looked up from germline, CDR1 is SGHRS and CDR2 is YFSETQ. The rearrangement links TRBV5-1 to TRBJ1-1; D ambiguous. The sequence came from a middle-aged woman in good health. Specimen: blood. The CDR3 nucleotides read TGCGCCAGCAGCTTGGGAGACCTTATGAACACTGAAGCTTTCTTT. Translating it yields CASSLGDLMNTEAFF.